A single sample is the source of the 21 T cell receptor beta chains below, sequenced in a study of shared clonotypes between healthy human individuals. The table came from immunoSEQ multiplex PCR; TCRdb's copy has only in-frame clones and leaves some out. Of around 1 million clones listed, around three quarters were seen once; the top ten hold around 1.4%. Sequenced sample: memory CD4+ T cells sorted from blood. The subset is: CD45RA-negative fraction. These receptors were obtained from a man younger than 35 in good health.

The chain employs TRBV9 and TRBJ1-4; D is possibly TRBD1 (6 bases). The CDR3 loop spans 15 amino acids. CDR1 and CDR2 (germline): SGDLS, YYNGEE. Trimming cost V 0 bases and J 3 bases, with 9 bases left between them. Written as DNA, the CDR3 is TGTGCCAGCAGCGTAGACAGGGAGGCTAATGAAAAACTGTTTTTT. It translates to CASSVDREANEKLFF.

The genes are TRBV5-4 and TRBJ2-1; 15 positions agree with TRBD2. J was trimmed by 0 bases and V by 4 bases; bases with no gene match: 5. The CDR3 has 18 amino acids. Germline CDR1 reads SGHNT; CDR2 reads YYREEE (reference sequence). CDR3 sequence: CASSPGLAGGSSYNEQFF. CDR3 in DNA: TGTGCCAGCAGCCCCGGACTAGCGGGAGGGAGCTCCTACAATGAGCAGTTCTTC. The full variable domain, its missing parts supplied by reference TRBV5-4 and TRBJ2-1, is ETGVTQSPTHLIKTRGQQVTLRCSSQSGHNTVSWYQQALGQGPQFIFQYYREEENGRGNFPPRFSGLQFPNYSSELNVNALELDDSALYLCASSPGLAGGSSYNEQFFGPGTRLTVL.

The chain couples TRBV5-1 to TRBJ2-5, with D maybe TRBD2 (6 bases). The V and J ends lost 0 bases and 7 bases respectively, with 13 bases between them. Germline lookup yields CDR1 SGHRS and CDR2 YFSETQ. CDR3 length equals 14 residues. CDR3 DNA: TGCGCCAGCAGCTTGGAGACAGTCGGGAGGACCCAGTACTTC. Protein product: CASSLETVGRTQYF.

The V gene is TRBV5-1, the J gene TRBJ2-7; D is unresolved. The V gene lost 0 bases and the J gene lost 1 base, with 5 bases spanning the gap. The CDR3 extends over 13 amino acids. Germline CDR1 reads SGHRS; CDR2 reads YFSETQ. The CDR3, as DNA: TGCGCCAGCAGCTTGGAGGCATCCTACGAGCAGTACTTC. It specifies CASSLEASYEQYF.

J is TRBJ1-2 and V is TRBV30; D unresolved. The CDR3 consists of 17 residues. Between the trimmed V and J ends, which lost 0 bases and 3 bases, there was a span of 20 bases. The germline gives CDR1 GTSNPN, CDR2 SVGIG (reference sequence). The CDR3 loop is CAWSVEQALLQHYGYTF. CDR3 coding DNA: TGTGCCTGGAGTGTTGAGCAGGCCTTGCTCCAACACTATGGCTACACCTTC. Combining the CDR3 with reference TRBV30 and TRBJ1-2 gives the whole variable domain SQTIHQWPATLVQPVGSPLSLECTVEGTSNPNLYWYRQAAGRGLQLLFYSVGIGQISSEVPQNLSASRPQDRQFILSSKKLLLSDSGFYLCAWSVEQALLQHYGYTFGSGTRLTVV.

The chain is built from TRBV5-6 and TRBJ2-1, with a tentative D call TRBD2 (5 bases). Germline V gene lookup returns CDR1 SGHDT and CDR2 YYEEEE. The CDR3 runs to 13 residues. Trimming took off 1 base at V and 7 bases at J, with 9 bases between the two ends. CDR3: CASSLTGGNEQFF. The CDR3 region has the DNA TGTGCCAGCAGCTTGACTGGAGGTAATGAGCAGTTCTTC.

This clone was recorded once. Other DNA sequences of this sample code for an identical CDR3. The chain combines TRBV2 with TRBJ1-1, with 7 bases that match TRBD1. This CDR3 has 14 amino acids. Germline V lookup: CDR1 SNHLY, CDR2 FYNNEI. V lost 0 bases to trimming and J lost 5 bases; unmatched junction nucleotides: 3. Written as DNA, the CDR3 is TGTGCCAGCAGTGAAGCAGGGGGCAGGACTGAAGCTTTCTTT. It translates to CASSEAGGRTEAFF.

The J gene is TRBJ2-1, the V gene TRBV21-1; the table gives TRBD1 as D, unverified against the DNA. TRBV21-1 is flagged as a pseudogene. This CDR3 region has 16 residues. The CDR3 DNA is TGTGCCAGCAACGTCTTTGGGCGTAACTCCTACAATGAGCAGTTCTTC. Protein sequence: CASNVFGRNSYNEQFF.

V usage is TRBV11-3 and J usage is TRBJ2-7; D is uncertain. The V and J ends lost 1 base and 1 base respectively, with 8 bases between them. In germline, CDR1 is SGHNT, CDR2 YENEEA. The CDR3 covers 14 residues. CDR3 sequence: CASSLGYGSYEQYF. The CDR3 coding sequence is TGTGCCAGCAGCTTAGGTTATGGTTCCTACGAGCAGTACTTC.

As for this clone: At one of its ends the junction is not consistent with the germline gene, which may arise from a read error. The chain is built from TRBV7-7 and TRBJ2-2; no definite D call. The CDR3 totals 13 residues. CDR1 is SSHAT, CDR2 FNYEAQ, per germline (reference sequence). The CDR3 DNA reads TGTGCTAGCAGCCCCATGCCCACCGGGGAGCTGTTTTTT. It specifies CASSPMPTGELFF.

This clone was observed a handful of times. The genes are TRBV7-2 and TRBJ2-2; D remains unclear. Deletions cut 2 bases from V and 0 bases from J, with 13 bases between. CDR1 SGHTA and CDR2 FQGNSA come from the germline V gene. This CDR3 spans 17 amino acids. The CDR3 loop is CASSLSTATTNTGELFF. DNA of the CDR3: TGTGCCAGCAGCTTATCAACCGCTACCACGAACACCGGGGAGCTGTTTTTT.

The CDR3 loop is CASRFTFLGGLSSTDTQYF. CDR3 nucleotide sequence: TGTGCCAGCCGATTTACGTTCCTTGGGGGACTATCCAGCACAGATACGCAGTATTTT. V gene TRBV7-2 combines with J gene TRBJ2-3; TRBD2 agrees at 7 bases. From germline, CDR1 is SGHTA and CDR2 FQGNSA. J was trimmed by 0 bases and V by 8 bases; bases with no gene match: 20. CDR3 length: 19 amino acids.

A remark on this clone: Other DNA sequences in the sample encode the same CDR3. The chain couples TRBV30 to TRBJ1-4; D is unresolved. The ends were cut back, 0 bases at V and 6 bases at J, with 5 bases in the middle. The length of the CDR3 is 12 residues. Per the germline V gene, CDR1 is GTSNPN and CDR2 is SVGIG (reference sequence). The CDR3 loop reads CAWSVRDEKLFF. CDR3 nucleotide sequence: TGTGCCTGGAGTGTAAGGGATGAAAAACTGTTTTTT.

The V and J genes are TRBV5-1 and TRBJ2-2, with 7 nucleotides matching TRBD1. Germline V CDR1 and CDR2: SGHRS, YFSETQ. Losses at the gene ends were 4 bases for V and 3 bases for J; bases not matched to a gene: 9. The CDR3 is made up of 16 amino acids. CDR3 sequence (DNA): TGCGCCAGCAGCCCCGACAGGGTTCCGCACACCGGGGAGCTGTTTTTT. Translating it yields CASSPDRVPHTGELFF.

The chain carries TRBV2 and TRBJ2-7, with 9 nucleotides matching TRBD1. The J segment lost 4 bases and the V segment lost 6 bases, leaving 4 bases of the junction unmatched. CDR1 and CDR2 (germline): SNHLY, FYNNEI. The CDR3 covers 13 residues. The chain's CDR3 is CASRRDREYEQYF. The CDR3 region has the DNA TGTGCCAGCAGGAGGGACAGGGAGTACGAGCAGTACTTC. Complete variable domain (other parts from reference TRBV2 and TRBJ2-7): EPEVTQTPSHQVTQMGQEVILRCVPISNHLYFYWYRQILGQKVEFLVSFYNNEISEKSEIFDDQFSVERPDGSNFTLKIRSTKLEDSAMYFCASRRDREYEQYFGPGTRLTVT.

CDR3 sequence: CASSLARLQGGEDTGELFF. Written as DNA, the CDR3 is TGCGCCAGCAGCTTGGCCCGCTTACAGGGGGGAGAGGACACCGGGGAGCTGTTTTTT. The J gene is TRBJ2-2, the V gene TRBV5-1; 8 nucleotides match TRBD1. V gave up 0 bases and J gave up 3 bases; unmatched junction bases: 13. CDR3 length: 19 amino acids. Germline loops: CDR1 SGHRS, CDR2 YFSETQ. Full variable domain (missing parts from reference TRBV5-1 and TRBJ2-2): KAGVTQTPRYLIKTRGQQVTLSCSPISGHRSVSWYQQTPGQGLQFLFEYFSETQRNKGNFPGRFSGRQFSNSRSEMNVSTLELGDSALYLCASSLARLQGGEDTGELFFGEGSRLTVL.

The chain carries TRBV30 and TRBJ2-7; D unclear. CDR3 length: 12 amino acids. Germline CDR1 GTSNPN, CDR2 SVGIG (reference sequence). V was shortened by 5 bases and J by 4 bases, with 12 bases between the two germline ends. The CDR3 spells CAWASARYEQYF. Written as DNA, the CDR3 is TGTGCCTGGGCCTCGGCTAGGTACGAGCAGTACTTC.

On this clone itself: The junction departs from germline at one end; a sequencing error may be responsible. The genes are TRBV7-7 and TRBJ2-5; D tentatively fits TRBD1 or TRBD2 (5 bases each). Looked up from germline, CDR1 is SSHAT and CDR2 is FNYEAQ (reference sequence). This CDR3 has 14 residues. CDR3 coding DNA: TGTGCTAGCAGCCGAGGGACCCAACCAGAGACCCAGTACTTC. Translation gives CASSRGTQPETQYF.

This chain uses TRBV29-1 with TRBJ2-6; D is perhaps TRBD1 or TRBD2 (5 bases each). V was cut by 6 bases and J by 0 bases, with 15 bases left in between. Germline V gene lookup returns CDR1 SQVTM and CDR2 ANQGSEA. The CDR3 runs 16 residues. CDR3 residues: CSVPRDGSSGANVLTF. The CDR3 DNA reads TGCAGCGTCCCACGGGACGGAAGCTCTGGGGCCAACGTCCTGACTTTC.

V and J are TRBV19 and TRBJ1-2; D remains unclear. The length of the CDR3 is 13 residues. Germline-derived CDR1 and CDR2 are LNHDA and SQIVND (reference sequence). V lost 1 base and J 8 bases, leaving 11 bases between the germline ends. This CDR3 is CASSIGKGYGYTF. The CDR3 coding sequence is TGTGCCAGTAGTATAGGTAAAGGGTACGGCTACACCTTC.

The chain employs TRBV19 and TRBJ2-4, with D possibly being TRBD1 (5 bases). The V gene's germline CDR1 is LNHDA and CDR2 SQIVND (reference sequence). Trimming pared 2 bases from V and 2 bases from J, leaving 7 bases between. CDR3 size: 14 residues. The chain's CDR3 is CASSIQGPKNIQYF. CDR3 DNA: TGTGCCAGTAGTATACAGGGCCCCAAAAACATTCAGTACTTC.